This T cell receptor (beta chain) was identified in a study of CD8+ T cells in alopecia areata. About the study: Tofacitinib administration to treated patients was oral, at 5 to 10 mg twice daily.

Study-wide results and caveats: When scalp samples are sequenced, resident alphabeta T cells of normal skin are also captured.

RNA, once extracted, was reverse transcribed into cDNA for use as the sequencing template. Method: immunoSEQ multiplex PCR; TCRdb's copy keeps in-frame clones and lacks some. The sample includes about 180,000 clones, about 67% of them seen just once. This CDR3 has 13 residues. Germline CDR1 reads MNHEY; CDR2 reads SMNVEV (reference sequence). Deletions cut 3 bases from V and 3 bases from J, with 9 bases between. With regard to this clone: Its antigen remains unknown.

Alopecia areata patients had lesional scalp punch biopsies and peripheral blood taken from them. The sample was CD8+ T cells sorted from blood, taken at week 0. The receptor's source is a human donor with alopecia areata. The chain couples TRBV27 to TRBJ2-7; D is unclear. Here the CDR3 reads CASSFSKYYEQYF. The DNA for the CDR3 is TGTGCCAGCAGTTTTTCTAAGTACTACGAGCAGTACTTC.